This record looks at one T cell receptor beta chain sequence and its context. Antigen specificity is unknown. The sample comes from a study of T cell responses to AZD1222 COVID-19 vaccine. The overall study: Analysis merged second doses at about 4 or about 12 weeks. General study results and limits: Spike-specific TCRs gained breadth and depth after people received two AZD1222 doses. At 160-218 and 743-854, vaccine-associated CD4 TCRs were dominant, and they spanned spike. Donors, mostly white British, included more females; clonal diversity was possibly underestimated.

Clones were read by immunoSEQ multiplex PCR, and TCRdb kept only the in-frame ones, dropping some. Of about 120,000 clones in the sample, more than 85% were seen once. The CDR3 runs to 16 residues. The material was peripheral blood, obtained on day 0 of AZD1222 vaccination. The TCR was taken from an adult in good health. This chain joins TRBV21-1 and TRBJ2-5; TRBD2, the table's D call, lacks a check against the DNA. TRBV21-1 is a pseudogene locus. This CDR3 reads CASSRRTSGRGETQYF. The DNA of the CDR3 is TGTGCCAGCAGCAGAAGGACTAGCGGGAGAGGAGAGACCCAGTACTTC.